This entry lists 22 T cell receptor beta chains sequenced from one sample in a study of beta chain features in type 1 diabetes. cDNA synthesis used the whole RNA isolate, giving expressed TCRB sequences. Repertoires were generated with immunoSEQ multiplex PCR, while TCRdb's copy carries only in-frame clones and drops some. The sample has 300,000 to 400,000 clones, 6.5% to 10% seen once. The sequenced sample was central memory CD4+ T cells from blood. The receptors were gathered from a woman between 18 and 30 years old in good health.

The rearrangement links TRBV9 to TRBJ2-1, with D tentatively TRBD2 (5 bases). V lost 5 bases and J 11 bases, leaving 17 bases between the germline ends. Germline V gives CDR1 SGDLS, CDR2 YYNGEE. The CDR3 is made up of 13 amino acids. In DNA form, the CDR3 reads TGTGCCAGCAGTAGAGGGAGCCTGGATAAGCAGTTCTTC. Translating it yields CASSRGSLDKQFF.

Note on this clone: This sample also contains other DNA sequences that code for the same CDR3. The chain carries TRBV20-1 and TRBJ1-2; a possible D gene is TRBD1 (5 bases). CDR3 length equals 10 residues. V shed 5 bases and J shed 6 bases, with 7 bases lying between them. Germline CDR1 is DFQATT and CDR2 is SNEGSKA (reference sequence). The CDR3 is CSAGGDGYTF. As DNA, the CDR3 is TGCAGTGCTGGAGGGGATGGCTACACCTTC.

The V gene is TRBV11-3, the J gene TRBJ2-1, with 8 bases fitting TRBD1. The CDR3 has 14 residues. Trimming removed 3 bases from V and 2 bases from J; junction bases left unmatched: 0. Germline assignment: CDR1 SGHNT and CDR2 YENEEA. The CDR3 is CASSLGQAYNEQFF. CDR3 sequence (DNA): TGTGCCAGCAGCTTGGGACAGGCCTACAATGAGCAGTTCTTC.

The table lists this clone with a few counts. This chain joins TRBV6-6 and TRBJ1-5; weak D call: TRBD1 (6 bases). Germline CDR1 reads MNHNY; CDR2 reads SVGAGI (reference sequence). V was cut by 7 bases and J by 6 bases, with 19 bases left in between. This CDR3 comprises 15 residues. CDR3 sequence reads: CASNAAGAEGQPQHF. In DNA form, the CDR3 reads TGTGCCAGCAATGCCGCAGGGGCTGAAGGTCAGCCCCAGCATTTT.

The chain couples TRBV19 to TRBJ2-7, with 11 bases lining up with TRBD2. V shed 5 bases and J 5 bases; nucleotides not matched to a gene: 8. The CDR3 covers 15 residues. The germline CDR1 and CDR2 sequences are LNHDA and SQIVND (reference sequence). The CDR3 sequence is CASSSLAGGPDEQYF. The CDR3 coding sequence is TGTGCCAGTAGTTCCTTAGCGGGAGGGCCCGACGAGCAGTACTTC.

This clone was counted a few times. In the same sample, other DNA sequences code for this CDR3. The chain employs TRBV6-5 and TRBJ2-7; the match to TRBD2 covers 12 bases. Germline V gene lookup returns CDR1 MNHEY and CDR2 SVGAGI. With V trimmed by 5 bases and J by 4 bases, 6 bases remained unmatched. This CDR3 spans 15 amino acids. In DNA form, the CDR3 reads TGTGCCAGCAGTCCTGGACTAGCGGGGATATACGAGCAGTACTTC. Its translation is CASSPGLAGIYEQYF.

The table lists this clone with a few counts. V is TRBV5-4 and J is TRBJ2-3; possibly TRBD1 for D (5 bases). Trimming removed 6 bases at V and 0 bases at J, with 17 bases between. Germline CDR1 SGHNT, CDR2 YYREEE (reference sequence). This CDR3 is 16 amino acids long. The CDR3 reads CASTERLDTSTDTQYF. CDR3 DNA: TGTGCCAGCACCGAACGGCTGGACACCAGCACAGATACGCAGTATTTT. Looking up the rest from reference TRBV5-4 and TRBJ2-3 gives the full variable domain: ETGVTQSPTHLIKTRGQQVTLRCSSQSGHNTVSWYQQALGQGPQFIFQYYREEENGRGNFPPRFSGLQFPNYSSELNVNALELDDSALYLCASTERLDTSTDTQYFGPGTRLTVL.

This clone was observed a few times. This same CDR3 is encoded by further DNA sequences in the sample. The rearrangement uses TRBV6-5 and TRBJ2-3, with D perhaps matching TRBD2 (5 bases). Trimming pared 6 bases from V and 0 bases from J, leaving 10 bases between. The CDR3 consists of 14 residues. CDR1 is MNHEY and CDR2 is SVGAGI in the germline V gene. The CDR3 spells CASSPRGSTDTQYF. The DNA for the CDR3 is TGTGCCAGCAGCCCCCGCGGGAGCACAGATACGCAGTATTTT.

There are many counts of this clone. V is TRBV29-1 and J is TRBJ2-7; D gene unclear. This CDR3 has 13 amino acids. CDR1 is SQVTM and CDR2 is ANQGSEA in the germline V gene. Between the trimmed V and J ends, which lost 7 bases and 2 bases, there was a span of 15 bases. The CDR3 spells CSATRWGTYEQYF. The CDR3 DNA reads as TGCAGCGCCACCCGTTGGGGAACCTACGAGCAGTACTTC.

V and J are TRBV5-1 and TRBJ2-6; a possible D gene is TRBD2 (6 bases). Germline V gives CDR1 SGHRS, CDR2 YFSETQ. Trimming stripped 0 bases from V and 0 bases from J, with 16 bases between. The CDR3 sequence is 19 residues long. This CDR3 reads CASSLAPGGRSSGANVLTF. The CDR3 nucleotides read TGCGCCAGCAGCTTGGCCCCAGGAGGGAGAAGCTCTGGGGCCAACGTCCTGACTTTC.

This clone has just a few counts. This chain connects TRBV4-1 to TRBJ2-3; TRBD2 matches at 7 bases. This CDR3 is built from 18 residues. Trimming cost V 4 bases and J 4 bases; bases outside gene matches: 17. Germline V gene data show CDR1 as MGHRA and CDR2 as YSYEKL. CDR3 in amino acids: CASSPSTRGGRMADTQYF. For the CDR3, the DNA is TGCGCCAGCAGCCCCTCAACCCGCGGCGGGAGAATGGCAGATACGCAGTATTTT.

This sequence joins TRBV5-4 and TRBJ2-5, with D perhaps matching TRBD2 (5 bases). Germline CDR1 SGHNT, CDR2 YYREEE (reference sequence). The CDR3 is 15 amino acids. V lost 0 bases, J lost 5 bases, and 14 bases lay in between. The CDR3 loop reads CASSLVPQGGETQYF. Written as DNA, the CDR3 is TGTGCCAGCAGCTTGGTACCCCAAGGCGGGGAGACCCAGTACTTC.

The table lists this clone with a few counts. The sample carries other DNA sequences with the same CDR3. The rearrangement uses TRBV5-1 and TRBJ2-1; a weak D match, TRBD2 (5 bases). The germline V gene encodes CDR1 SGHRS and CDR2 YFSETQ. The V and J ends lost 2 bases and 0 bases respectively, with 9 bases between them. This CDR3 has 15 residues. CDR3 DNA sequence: TGCGCCAGCAGCTTTTCGGGGAGCTCCTACAATGAGCAGTTCTTC. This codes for CASSFSGSSYNEQFF.

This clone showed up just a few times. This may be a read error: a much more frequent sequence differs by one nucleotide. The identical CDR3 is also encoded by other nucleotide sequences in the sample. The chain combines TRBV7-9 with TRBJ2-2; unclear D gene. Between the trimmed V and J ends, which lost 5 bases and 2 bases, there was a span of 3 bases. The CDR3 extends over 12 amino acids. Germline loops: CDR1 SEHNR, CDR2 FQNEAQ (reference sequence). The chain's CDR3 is CASSLNTGELFF. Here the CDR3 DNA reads TGTGCCAGCAGCCTAAACACCGGGGAGCTGTTTTTT.

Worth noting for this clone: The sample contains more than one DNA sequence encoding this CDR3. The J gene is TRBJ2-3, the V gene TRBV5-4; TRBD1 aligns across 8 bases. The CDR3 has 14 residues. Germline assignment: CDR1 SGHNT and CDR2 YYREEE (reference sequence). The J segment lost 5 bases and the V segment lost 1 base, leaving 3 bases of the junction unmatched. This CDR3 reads CASSLRQGKDTQYF. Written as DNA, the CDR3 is TGTGCCAGCAGCTTGAGACAGGGGAAAGATACGCAGTATTTT. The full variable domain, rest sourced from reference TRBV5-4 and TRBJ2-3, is ETGVTQSPTHLIKTRGQQVTLRCSSQSGHNTVSWYQQALGQGPQFIFQYYREEENGRGNFPPRFSGLQFPNYSSELNVNALELDDSALYLCASSLRQGKDTQYFGPGTRLTVL.

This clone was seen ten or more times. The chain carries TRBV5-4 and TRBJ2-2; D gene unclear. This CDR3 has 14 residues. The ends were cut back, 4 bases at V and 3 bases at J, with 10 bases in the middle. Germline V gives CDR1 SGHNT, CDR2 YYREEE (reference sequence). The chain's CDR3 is CASSPRRDTGELFF. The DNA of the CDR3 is TGTGCCAGCAGCCCACGAAGGGACACCGGGGAGCTGTTTTTT. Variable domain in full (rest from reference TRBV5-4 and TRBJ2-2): ETGVTQSPTHLIKTRGQQVTLRCSSQSGHNTVSWYQQALGQGPQFIFQYYREEENGRGNFPPRFSGLQFPNYSSELNVNALELDDSALYLCASSPRRDTGELFFGEGSRLTVL.

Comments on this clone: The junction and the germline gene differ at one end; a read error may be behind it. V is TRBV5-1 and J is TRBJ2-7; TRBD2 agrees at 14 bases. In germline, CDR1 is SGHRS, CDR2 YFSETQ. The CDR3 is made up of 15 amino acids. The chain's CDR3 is CASSLGTSGGGRQLF. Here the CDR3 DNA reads TGCGCCAGCAGCCTCGGGACTAGCGGGGGTGGCCGTCAGCTCTTC.

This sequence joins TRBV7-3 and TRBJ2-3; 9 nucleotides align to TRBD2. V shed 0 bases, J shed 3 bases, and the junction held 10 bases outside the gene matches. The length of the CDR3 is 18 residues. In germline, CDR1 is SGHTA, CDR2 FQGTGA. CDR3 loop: CASSLTAKASGKTDTQYF. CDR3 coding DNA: TGTGCCAGCAGCTTAACGGCCAAGGCTAGCGGGAAAACAGATACGCAGTATTTT.

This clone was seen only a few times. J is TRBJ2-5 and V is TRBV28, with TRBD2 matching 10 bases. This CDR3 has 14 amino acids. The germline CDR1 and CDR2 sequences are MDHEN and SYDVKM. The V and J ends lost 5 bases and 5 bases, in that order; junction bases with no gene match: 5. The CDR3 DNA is TGTGCCAGCAGTGTGACTAGCGGGTTCGAGACCCAGTACTTC. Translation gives CASSVTSGFETQYF.

The CDR3 is CSVDLGNTEAFF. CDR3 in DNA: TGCAGCGTTGACCTCGGGAACACTGAAGCTTTCTTT. The V gene is TRBV29-1, the J gene TRBJ1-1; D is uncertain. This CDR3 has 12 amino acids. V was pared by 3 bases and J by 1 base, with 6 bases between. Germline assignment: CDR1 SQVTM and CDR2 ANQGSEA. Full variable domain (rest looked up from reference TRBV29-1 and TRBJ1-1): SAVISQKPSRDICQRGTSLTIQCQVDSQVTMMFWYRQQPGQSLTLIATANQGSEATYESGFVIDKFPISRPNLTFSTLTVSNMSPEDSSIYLCSVDLGNTEAFFGQGTRLTVV.

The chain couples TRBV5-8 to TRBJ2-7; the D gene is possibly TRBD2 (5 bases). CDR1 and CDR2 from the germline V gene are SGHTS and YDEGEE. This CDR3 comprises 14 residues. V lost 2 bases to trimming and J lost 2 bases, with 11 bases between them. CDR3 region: CASSLGGLAYEQYF. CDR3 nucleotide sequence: TGTGCCAGCAGCTTAGGCGGGCTCGCCTACGAGCAGTACTTC.

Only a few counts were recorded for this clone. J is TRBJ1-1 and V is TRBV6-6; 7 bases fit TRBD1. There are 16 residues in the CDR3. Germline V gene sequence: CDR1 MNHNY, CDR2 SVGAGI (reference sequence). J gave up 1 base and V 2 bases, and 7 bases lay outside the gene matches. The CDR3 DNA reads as TGTGCCAGCAGTTACCCGTTCACAGGGGCGAACACTGAAGCTTTCTTT. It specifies CASSYPFTGANTEAFF.